This TCR beta chain is from a study of blood T cells in healthy people across ages. Regarding the study as a whole: There was no known CMV status for donors, so expanded clonotype changes were possibly confounded.

Through a sample-barcoded 5' primer and a J-beta primer mix, a second PCR was run for 7 to 11 cycles. TCRdb called the 5' RACE reads again in MiXCR, with one record for every CDR3 protein. Of hundreds of thousands of distinct CDR3 sequences listed, 20% to 25% are singletons. This clonotype was seen a few times. Its specificity is not known. The V gene end was trimmed by 5 bases and the J gene end by 4 bases; junction bases not matched to a gene: 5. Germline V gives CDR1 SGHTA, CDR2 FQGTGA. The CDR3 totals 16 residues. Material: blood. The sequence was collected from a man in his sixties or seventies in good health. The chain has TRBV7-3 and TRBJ2-1, with 13 bases aligning to TRBD2. CDR3 coding DNA: TGTGCCAGCAGCGCCGGACTAGCGGGGGTATACAATGAGCAGTTCTTC. It yields the protein CASSAGLAGVYNEQFF.